A single sample gave rise to the 17 T cell receptor beta chains below, sequenced in a study of PD-1 blockade in classical Hodgkin lymphoma. Method: immunoSEQ multiplex PCR; TCRdb's copy keeps in-frame clones and lacks some. The sample shows roughly 25,000 clones, roughly 76% of them seen only once. Time point indicated: cycle 4 day 1 (C4D1), after five to seven weeks of nivolumab. Relapses following autologous stem cell transplantation were seen in all patients, with brentuximab vedotin exposure varying. Sequenced material: peripheral blood mononuclear cells (PBMCs), taken before the fourth cycle of nivolumab. All receptors derive from a human donor with classical Hodgkin lymphoma.

This sequence joins TRBV11-2 and TRBJ2-7, with 7 bases matching TRBD1. The CDR3 runs to 14 residues. Germline V lookup: CDR1 SGHAT, CDR2 FQNNGV. Losses at the gene ends were 0 bases for V and 3 bases for J; bases not matched to a gene: 2. The CDR3 DNA follows: TGTGCCAGCAGCTTAGAATGGACAGGCTACGAGCAGTACTTC. Translated, it gives CASSLEWTGYEQYF. Variable domain in full (rest from reference TRBV11-2 and TRBJ2-7): EAGVAQSPRYKIIEKRQSVAFWCNPISGHATLYWYQQILGQGPKLLIQFQNNGVVDDSQLPKDRFSAERLKGVDSTLKIQPAKLEDSAVYLCASSLEWTGYEQYFGPGTRLTVT.

The rearrangement links TRBV4-3 to TRBJ2-7; D may match TRBD1 or TRBD2 (5 bases each). Germline V gene data show CDR1 as LGHNA and CDR2 as YSLEER. V shed 0 bases and J shed 2 bases, with 8 bases lying between them. This CDR3 region has 14 residues. The CDR3 nucleotides read TGCGCCAGCAGCCAAGATCGGGGCCCCTACGAGCAGTACTTC. Translating gives CASSQDRGPYEQYF.

The rearrangement uses TRBV6-4 and TRBJ2-2; no clear D. V gave up 3 bases and J gave up 5 bases, with 10 bases separating them. Germline assignment: CDR1 MRHNA and CDR2 SNTAGT. The CDR3 is 14 amino acids. The CDR3 sequence: CASSEARETGELFF. In DNA, the CDR3 is TGTGCCAGCAGTGAAGCAAGGGAAACCGGGGAGCTGTTTTTT.

The chain couples TRBV7-2 to TRBJ1-2; the match to TRBD1 covers 7 bases. J lost 6 bases, V lost 5 bases, and 12 bases had no gene match. CDR3 length: 15 residues. CDR1 and CDR2 (germline): SGHTA, FQGNSA. The CDR3 nucleotides read TGTGCCAGCAGCCACCCACAGGGGTTAGGAGATGGCTACACCTTC. Amino acid sequence: CASSHPQGLGDGYTF.

The chain links TRBV4-3 to TRBJ1-2; a weak D match, TRBD1 (5 bases). The CDR3 is 16 amino acids. Trimming pared 4 bases from V and 0 bases from J, leaving 15 bases between. Germline CDR1 LGHNA, CDR2 YSLEER. As DNA, the CDR3 is TGCGCCAGCAGCCCTAAGTATGGGGGAGCTAACTATGGCTACACCTTC. Its translation: CASSPKYGGANYGYTF.

This clone was found once. J is TRBJ2-7 and V is TRBV7-2; D is ambiguous. This CDR3 region has 15 residues. Trimming removed 1 base at V and 4 bases at J, with 14 bases between. In germline, CDR1 is SGHTA, CDR2 FQGNSA. CDR3 sequence: CASSLGQNFAYEQYV. DNA of the CDR3: TGTGCCAGCAGCTTAGGGCAGAATTTTGCTTACGAGCAGTACGTC.

The chain combines TRBV6-6 with TRBJ1-6; tentative D call: TRBD1 (5 bases). The CDR3 totals 14 residues. V lost 2 bases to trimming and J lost 6 bases, with 8 bases between them. The germline CDR1 and CDR2 sequences are MNHNY and SVGAGI (reference sequence). In DNA, the CDR3 is TGTGCCAGCAGTTACGACAGAATTAATTCACCCCTCCACTTT. Translation gives CASSYDRINSPLHF.

This clone has more than one count but fewer than ten. V and J are TRBV5-1 and TRBJ2-4, with D perhaps matching TRBD1 (5 bases). The CDR3 length is 15 residues. The V gene lost 0 bases and the J gene lost 6 bases, with 13 bases spanning the gap. The germline V gene encodes CDR1 SGHRS and CDR2 YFSETQ. The CDR3 DNA is TGCGCCAGCAGCTTGGTTGTGGGGCCGGGAAACATTCAGTACTTC. Translation: CASSLVVGPGNIQYF.

A few counts support this clone. The chain links TRBV27 to TRBJ1-2; 7 nucleotides align to TRBD1. Germline-derived CDR1 and CDR2 are MNHEY and SMNVEV (reference sequence). The trim removed 7 bases at V and 4 bases at J, leaving 9 bases unmatched. The CDR3 is 14 amino acids. The CDR3 bases are TGTGCCAGCACTCCTGACAGGGCCCTCTATGGCTACACCTTC. This codes for CASTPDRALYGYTF.

In its sample, this clone was seen a few times. The rearrangement uses TRBV28 and TRBJ1-2, with TRBD1 matching 7 bases. J lost 5 bases, V lost 3 bases, and 3 bases had no gene match. Per germline, CDR1 MDHEN and CDR2 SYDVKM. The CDR3 spans 13 residues. CDR3 sequence: CASSFTGAYGYTF. CDR3 nucleotides: TGTGCCAGCAGTTTTACAGGGGCATATGGCTACACCTTC.

The chain links TRBV28 to TRBJ1-2; a possible D gene is TRBD1 (5 bases). This CDR3 spans 15 amino acids. Deletions cut 1 base from V and 5 bases from J, with 14 bases between. CDR1 is MDHEN, CDR2 SYDVKM, per germline. The CDR3: CASSLSRQGRYGYTF. Written as DNA, the CDR3 is TGTGCCAGCAGTTTATCCCGGCAGGGACGATATGGCTACACCTTC.

CDR3 coding DNA: TGTGCCAGCAGTGAAATAGCGGGGGGGCAAGAGACCCAGTACTTC. This codes for CASSEIAGGQETQYF. V usage is TRBV6-1 and J usage is TRBJ2-5; 11 bases line up with TRBD2. Germline V gene data show CDR1 as MNHNS and CDR2 as SASEGT. This CDR3 has 15 residues. V lost 2 bases to trimming and J lost 2 bases; unmatched junction nucleotides: 1.

This chain links TRBV7-2 with TRBJ1-1; TRBD1 is a possible D gene (5 bases). V shed 7 bases and J shed 4 bases, with 13 bases lying between them. The V gene's germline CDR1 is SGHTA and CDR2 FQGNSA. CDR3 length equals 13 residues. CDR3 bases: TGTGCCAGCAACATCGGGGGTGTCACTGAAGCTTTCTTT. Protein product: CASNIGGVTEAFF.

This chain connects TRBV2 to TRBJ2-4, with TRBD1 as a possible D gene (7 bases). The V gene lost 7 bases and the J gene lost 1 base, with 8 bases spanning the gap. Per germline, CDR1 SNHLY and CDR2 FYNNEI. This CDR3 contains 13 residues. The chain's CDR3 is CASTGGAKNIQYF. DNA of the CDR3: TGTGCCAGCACAGGGGGGGCCAAAAACATTCAGTACTTC. Using reference TRBV2 and TRBJ2-4 for the parts outside the CDR3, the full variable domain is EPEVTQTPSHQVTQMGQEVILRCVPISNHLYFYWYRQILGQKVEFLVSFYNNEISEKSEIFDDQFSVERPDGSNFTLKIRSTKLEDSAMYFCASTGGAKNIQYFGAGTRLSVL.

The chain combines TRBV6-6 with TRBJ2-3, with a possible D match to TRBD2 (6 bases). Germline loops: CDR1 MNHNY, CDR2 SVGAGI (reference sequence). V was cut by 4 bases and J by 1 base, with 9 bases left in between. CDR3 length: 14 amino acids. The CDR3 is CASSSRGRTDTQYF. The CDR3 DNA follows: TGTGCCAGCAGTTCGCGGGGCCGCACAGATACGCAGTATTTT.

V is TRBV28 and J is TRBJ1-2; 7 bases map to TRBD1. The J segment lost 8 bases and the V segment lost 8 bases, leaving 14 bases of the junction unmatched. From germline, CDR1 is MDHEN and CDR2 SYDVKM. This CDR3 is 14 amino acids long. Written as DNA, the CDR3 is TGTGCCAGCCGGCCGGCGGAGACAGGGTCGGGCTACACCTTC. It specifies CASRPAETGSGYTF.

This clone showed up just a few times. The chain carries TRBV5-4 and TRBJ2-6, with 9 bases matching TRBD1. Germline V gene lookup returns CDR1 SGHNT and CDR2 YYREEE (reference sequence). The CDR3 is 18 residues long. The J segment lost 2 bases and the V segment lost 3 bases, leaving 9 bases of the junction unmatched. The CDR3 DNA is TGTGCCAGCAGCTCCGCCGGGACAGGGTCGCCTGGGGCCAACGTCCTGACTTTC. Its protein is CASSSAGTGSPGANVLTF.